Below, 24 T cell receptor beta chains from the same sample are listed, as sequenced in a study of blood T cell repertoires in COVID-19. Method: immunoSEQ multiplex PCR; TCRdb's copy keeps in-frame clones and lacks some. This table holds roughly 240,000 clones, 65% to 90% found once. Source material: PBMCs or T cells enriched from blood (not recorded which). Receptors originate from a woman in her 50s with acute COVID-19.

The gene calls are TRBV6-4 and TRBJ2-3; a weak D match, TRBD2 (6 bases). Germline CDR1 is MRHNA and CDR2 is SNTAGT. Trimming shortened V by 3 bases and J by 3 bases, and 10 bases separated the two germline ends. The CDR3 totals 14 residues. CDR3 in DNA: TGTGCCAGCAGTGATAGGCGGGGAACAGATACGCAGTATTTT. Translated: CASSDRRGTDTQYF.

This CDR3 is CSASSTDQRDTF. CDR3 DNA sequence: TGCAGTGCTAGTTCGACAGACCAGCGAGACACCTTC. The genes are TRBV20-1 and TRBJ1-2; D may be TRBD1 (5 bases). Germline V gives CDR1 DFQATT, CDR2 SNEGSKA (reference sequence). CDR3 length equals 12 residues. Between the trimmed V and J ends, which lost 3 bases and 12 bases, there was a span of 17 bases.

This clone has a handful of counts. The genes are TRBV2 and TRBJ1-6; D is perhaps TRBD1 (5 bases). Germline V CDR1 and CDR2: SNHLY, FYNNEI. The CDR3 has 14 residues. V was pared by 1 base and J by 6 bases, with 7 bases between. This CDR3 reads CASSEGQGNSPLHF. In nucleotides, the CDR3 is TGTGCCAGCAGTGAAGGGCAGGGTAATTCACCCCTCCACTTT. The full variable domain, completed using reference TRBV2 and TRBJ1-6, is EPEVTQTPSHQVTQMGQEVILRCVPISNHLYFYWYRQILGQKVEFLVSFYNNEISEKSEIFDDQFSVERPDGSNFTLKIRSTKLEDSAMYFCASSEGQGNSPLHFGNGTRLTVT.

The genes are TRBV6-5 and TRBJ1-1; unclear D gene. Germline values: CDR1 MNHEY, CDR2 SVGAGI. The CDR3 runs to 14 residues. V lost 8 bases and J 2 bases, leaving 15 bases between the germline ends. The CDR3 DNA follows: TGTGCCAGCTCCCAACCCGCGGGAAACACTGAAGCTTTCTTT. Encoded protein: CASSQPAGNTEAFF.

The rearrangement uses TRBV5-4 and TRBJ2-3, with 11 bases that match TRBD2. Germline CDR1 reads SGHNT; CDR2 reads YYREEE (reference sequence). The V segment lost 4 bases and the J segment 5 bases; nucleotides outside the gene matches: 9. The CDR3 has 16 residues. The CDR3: CASSGKLAGEGDTQYF. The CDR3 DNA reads TGTGCCAGCAGCGGGAAACTAGCGGGAGAGGGAGATACGCAGTATTTT.

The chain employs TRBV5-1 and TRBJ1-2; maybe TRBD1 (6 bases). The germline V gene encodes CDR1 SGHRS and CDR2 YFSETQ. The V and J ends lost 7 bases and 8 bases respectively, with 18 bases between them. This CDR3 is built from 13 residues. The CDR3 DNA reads TGCGCCAGCCGCCCAGGGGAAGCGAACGGCTACACCTTC. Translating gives CASRPGEANGYTF.

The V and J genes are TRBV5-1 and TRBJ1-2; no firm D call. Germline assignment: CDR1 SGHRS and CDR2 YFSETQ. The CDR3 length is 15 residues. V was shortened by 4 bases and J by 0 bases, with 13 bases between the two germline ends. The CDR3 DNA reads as TGCGCCAGCAGCCGCTCGGGAGGGTCTAACTATGGCTACACCTTC. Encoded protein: CASSRSGGSNYGYTF.

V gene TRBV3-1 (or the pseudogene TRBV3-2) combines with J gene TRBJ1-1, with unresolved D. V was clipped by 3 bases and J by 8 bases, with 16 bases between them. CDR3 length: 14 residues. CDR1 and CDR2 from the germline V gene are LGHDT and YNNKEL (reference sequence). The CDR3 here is CASSHLGPEGEAFF. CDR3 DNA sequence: TGTGCCAGCAGCCACCTAGGACCAGAGGGCGAAGCTTTCTTT.

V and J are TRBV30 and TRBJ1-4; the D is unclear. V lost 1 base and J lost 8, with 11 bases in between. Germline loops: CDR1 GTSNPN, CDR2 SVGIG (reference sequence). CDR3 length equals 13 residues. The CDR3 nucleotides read TGTGCCTGGAGTGCGGCTGTCGGGGAAAAACTGTTTTTT. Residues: CAWSAAVGEKLFF.

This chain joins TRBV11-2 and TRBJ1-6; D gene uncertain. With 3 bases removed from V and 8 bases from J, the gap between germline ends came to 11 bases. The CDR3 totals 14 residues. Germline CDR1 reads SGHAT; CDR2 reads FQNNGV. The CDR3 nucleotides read TGTGCCAGCAGCTTTTTTTCCGGGGATTCACCCCTCCACTTT. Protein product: CASSFFSGDSPLHF.

CDR3 sequence: CASSREAGGGLGDTQYF. The CDR3 coding sequence is TGTGCCAGCAGCCGTGAGGCTGGCGGGGGGTTAGGAGATACGCAGTATTTT. V usage is TRBV4-2 and J usage is TRBJ2-3, with 8 bases aligning to TRBD2. The V gene end was trimmed by 4 bases and the J gene end by 5 bases; junction bases not matched to a gene: 14. The CDR3 loop spans 17 amino acids. CDR1 is LGHNA and CDR2 is YNFKEQ in the germline V gene.

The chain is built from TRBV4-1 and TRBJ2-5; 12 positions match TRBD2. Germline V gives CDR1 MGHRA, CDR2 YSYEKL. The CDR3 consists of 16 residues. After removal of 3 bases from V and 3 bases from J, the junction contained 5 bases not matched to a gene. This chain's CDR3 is CASSHPTSGGEETQYF. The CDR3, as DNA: TGCGCCAGCAGCCATCCGACTAGCGGGGGAGAAGAGACCCAGTACTTC.

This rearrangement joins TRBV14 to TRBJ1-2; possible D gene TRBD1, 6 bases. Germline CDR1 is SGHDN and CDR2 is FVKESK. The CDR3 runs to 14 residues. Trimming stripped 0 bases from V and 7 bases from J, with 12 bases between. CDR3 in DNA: TGTGCCAGCAGCCAAGAGGTCAGGGGCAGTGGCTACACCTTC. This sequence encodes CASSQEVRGSGYTF.

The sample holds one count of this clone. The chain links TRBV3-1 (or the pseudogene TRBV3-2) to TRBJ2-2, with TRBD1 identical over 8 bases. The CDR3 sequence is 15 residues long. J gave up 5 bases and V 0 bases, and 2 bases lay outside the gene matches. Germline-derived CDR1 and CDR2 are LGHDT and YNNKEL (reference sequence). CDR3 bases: TGTGCCAGCAGCCAAGAAAACAGGGGGACCGGGGAGCTGTTTTTT. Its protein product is CASSQENRGTGELFF.

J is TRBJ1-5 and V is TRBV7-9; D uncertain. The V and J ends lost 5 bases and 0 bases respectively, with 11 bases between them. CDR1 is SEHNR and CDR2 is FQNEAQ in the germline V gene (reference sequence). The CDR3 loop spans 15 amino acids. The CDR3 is CASSPALGSNQPQHF. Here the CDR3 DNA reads TGTGCCAGCAGCCCCGCCCTCGGTAGCAATCAGCCCCAGCATTTT.

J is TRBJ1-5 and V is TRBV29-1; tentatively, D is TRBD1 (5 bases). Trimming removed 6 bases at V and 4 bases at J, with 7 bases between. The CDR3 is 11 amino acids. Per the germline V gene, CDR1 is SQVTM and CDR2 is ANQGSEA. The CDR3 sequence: CSVGGNQPQHF. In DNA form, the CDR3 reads TGCAGCGTGGGGGGAAATCAGCCCCAGCATTTT.

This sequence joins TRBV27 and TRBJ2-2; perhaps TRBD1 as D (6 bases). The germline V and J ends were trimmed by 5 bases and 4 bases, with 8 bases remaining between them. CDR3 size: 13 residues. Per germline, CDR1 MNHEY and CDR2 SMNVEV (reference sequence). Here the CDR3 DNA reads TGTGCCAGCAGTAACAGGGTCACCGGGGAGCTGTTTTTT. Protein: CASSNRVTGELFF.

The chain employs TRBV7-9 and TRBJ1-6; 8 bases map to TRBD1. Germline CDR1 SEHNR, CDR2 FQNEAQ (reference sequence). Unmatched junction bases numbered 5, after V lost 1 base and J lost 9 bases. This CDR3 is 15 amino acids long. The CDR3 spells CASSLGQGTGSPLHF. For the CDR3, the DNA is TGTGCCAGCAGCTTAGGACAGGGGACGGGTTCACCCCTCCACTTT. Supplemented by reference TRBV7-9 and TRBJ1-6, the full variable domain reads DTGVSQNPRHKITKRGQNVTFRCDPISEHNRLYWYRQTLGQGPEFLTYFQNEAQLEKSRLLSDRFSAERPKGSFSTLEIQRTEQGDSAMYLCASSLGQGTGSPLHFGNGTRLTVT.

CDR3 nucleotide sequence: TGTGCCAGCAGGCAGGGAGGCACTGAAGCTTTCTTT. Translation gives CASRQGGTEAFF. The V call is TRBV5-6, the J call TRBJ1-1; a weak D match, TRBD1 (5 bases). Between the trimmed V and J ends, which lost 5 bases and 4 bases, there was a span of 9 bases. CDR3 length equals 12 residues. CDR1 is SGHDT, CDR2 YYEEEE, per germline.

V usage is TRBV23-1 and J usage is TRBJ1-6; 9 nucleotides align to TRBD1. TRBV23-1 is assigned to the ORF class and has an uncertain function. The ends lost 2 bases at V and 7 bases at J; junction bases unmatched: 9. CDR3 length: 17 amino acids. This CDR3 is CASSQTPGQGRNSPLHF. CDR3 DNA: TGCGCCAGCAGTCAAACCCCGGGACAGGGACGGAATTCACCCCTCCACTTT.

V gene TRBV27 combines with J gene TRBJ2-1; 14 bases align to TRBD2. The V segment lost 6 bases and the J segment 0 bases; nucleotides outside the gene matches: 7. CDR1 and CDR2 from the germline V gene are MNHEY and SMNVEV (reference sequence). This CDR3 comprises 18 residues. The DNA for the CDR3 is TGTGCCAGCAGCCGGGGGACTAGCGGGGGTAACTCCTACAATGAGCAGTTCTTC. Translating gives CASSRGTSGGNSYNEQFF.

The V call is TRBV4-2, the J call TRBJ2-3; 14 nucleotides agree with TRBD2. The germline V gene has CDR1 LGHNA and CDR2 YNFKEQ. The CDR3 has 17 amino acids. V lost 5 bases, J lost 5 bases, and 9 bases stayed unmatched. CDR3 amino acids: CASSSQTSGGAGDTQYF. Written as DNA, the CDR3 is TGTGCCAGCAGCTCACAGACTAGCGGGGGGGCCGGAGATACGCAGTATTTT.

CDR3 sequence: CASSTGLAGPSTDTQYF. The CDR3 DNA is TGTGCCAGCAGCACAGGACTAGCGGGGCCAAGCACAGATACGCAGTATTTT. The rearrangement uses TRBV5-4 and TRBJ2-3, with 12 positions matching TRBD2. CDR3 length equals 17 residues. In germline, CDR1 is SGHNT, CDR2 YYREEE (reference sequence). V trimming: 4 bases; J trimming: 0 bases; junction bases outside the gene matches: 6.

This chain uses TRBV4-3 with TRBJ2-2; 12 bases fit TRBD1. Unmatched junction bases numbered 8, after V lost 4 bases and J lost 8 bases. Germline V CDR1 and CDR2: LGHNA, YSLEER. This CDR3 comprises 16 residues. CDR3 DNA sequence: TGCGCCAGCAGCCGGTCGGGACAGGGGGCTCGTGGGGAGCTGTTTTTT. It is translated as CASSRSGQGARGELFF.